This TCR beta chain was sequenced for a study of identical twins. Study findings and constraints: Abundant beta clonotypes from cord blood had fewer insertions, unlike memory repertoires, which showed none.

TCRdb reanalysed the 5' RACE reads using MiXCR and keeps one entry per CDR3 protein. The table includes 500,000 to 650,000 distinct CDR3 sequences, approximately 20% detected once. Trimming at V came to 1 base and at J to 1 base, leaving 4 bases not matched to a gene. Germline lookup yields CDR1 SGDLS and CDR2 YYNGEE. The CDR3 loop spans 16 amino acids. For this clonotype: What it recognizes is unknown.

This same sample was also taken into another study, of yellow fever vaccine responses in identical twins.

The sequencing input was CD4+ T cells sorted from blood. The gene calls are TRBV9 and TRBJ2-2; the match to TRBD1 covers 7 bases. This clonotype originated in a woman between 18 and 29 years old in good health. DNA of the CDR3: TGTGCCAGCAGCGTAACGACAGGGAAGAACACCGGGGAGCTGTTTTTT. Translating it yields CASSVTTGKNTGELFF.